This T cell receptor (beta chain) came from a study of T cell responses to AZD1222 COVID-19 vaccine. Overall study findings and caveats: The number of AZD1222 recipients seropositive at baseline was only six. Donors skewed white British and female; clonal diversity was possibly underestimated. Recipients of two AZD1222 doses showed rising Spike-specific TCR breadth and depth.

The CDR3 sequence is 14 residues long. V was clipped by 5 bases and J by 8 bases, with 16 bases between them. The germline V gene has CDR1 SGHDN and CDR2 FVKESK. Doses given second, at about 4 or about 12 weeks, were pooled. This clone was detected once. Its matching antigen is unknown. This table comes from immunoSEQ multiplex PCR, and its TCRdb copy is limited to in-frame clones, with some not included. The table includes 120,000 to 150,000 clones, roughly 90% detected once. The clonotype originates from an adult who received the AZD1222 COVID-19 vaccine. The chain combines TRBV14 with TRBJ2-1; the D gene is possibly TRBD1 (5 bases). The sequencing used peripheral blood, collected 28 days after the second AZD1222 dose. CDR3 sequence reads: CASSIRTSRYEQFF. CDR3 nucleotide sequence: TGTGCCAGCAGCATTCGGACATCTCGCTATGAGCAGTTCTTC.